This note documents a single TCR beta chain sequence. Its antigen is unknown. Stated treatment: roughly 11-day PBMC culture with coronavirus spike peptide pools or control peptides (ViraFEST assay). Using peptide pools, antigen-specific T cells were expanded in ViraFEST before TCRs were sequenced. The sample belongs to a study of vaccination and CD4 T cells after COVID-19. Study information: Overlapping SARS-CoV-2, HCoV-NL63, HCoV-OC43 and HCoV-229E spike peptides were used to stimulate cells.

CDR3 length: 16 residues. Study results and caveats: No early post-infection timepoints were studied, and convalescent patients studied were relatively few.

Sequencing of DNA taken from cultured CD4+ T cells relied on the Oncomine TCR Beta short-read assay. TCRdb itself ran the PCR reads through MiXCR, one entry per CDR3 protein. The sample holds around 13,000 distinct CDR3 sequences, around 47% seen once. The receptor comes from a human donor who had recovered from COVID-19. The sequencing input was CD4+ T cells from blood, cultured in vitro. V and J are TRBV12-3 or TRBV12-4 and TRBJ2-7; 12 nucleotides line up with TRBD2. The DNA matches TRBJ2-5 better at its end, which makes the J call doubtful. CDR3 sequence reads: CASSSGLAGPSETQYF. In DNA, the CDR3 is TGTGCCAGCAGTTCCGGACTAGCGGGGCCCTCGGAGACCCAGTACTTC.